One and the same sample provided the 14 T cell receptor beta chains below, sequenced in a study of tumor and adjacent non-tumor tissue in lung cancer. TCRbeta libraries were built with three rounds of nested PCR, modified from ARM-PCR. MiXCR, applied by TCRdb to the multiplex PCR reads, yields one record per CDR3 protein. The repertoire holds about 200,000 distinct CDR3 sequences, with 60% to 85% as singletons. RNA was extracted from bulk tissue without any cell sorting. Input material: lung tumor tissue. These receptors were collected from a man between 60 and 75 years old with non-small cell lung cancer.

On this clonotype: One junction end disagrees with the germline gene, perhaps due to a read error. The chain combines TRBV11-2 with TRBJ2-5, with 7 bases fitting TRBD1. Per the germline V gene, CDR1 is SGHAT and CDR2 is FQNNGV. This CDR3 region has 13 residues. The CDR3 nucleotides are TGTTCCAGCAGCTCTACAGGGGAAGAGACACAGAACTTC. Translated, it gives CSSSSTGEETQNF.

This chain uses TRBV4-1 with TRBJ2-2; 7 nucleotides agree with TRBD1. Unmatched junction bases numbered 11, after V lost 9 bases and J lost 1 base. CDR3 size: 16 residues. Germline V CDR1 and CDR2: MGHRA, YSYEKL. The CDR3 region has the DNA TGCGCCAGTACTACCGGGACAGCCGTGAACACCGGGGAGCTGTTTTTT. Protein: CASTTGTAVNTGELFF.

The table lists this clonotype with a few counts. The rearrangement uses TRBV7-9 and TRBJ2-7; D not certain. Per the germline V gene, CDR1 is SEHNR and CDR2 is FQNEAQ (reference sequence). V lost 5 bases to trimming and J lost 4 bases, with 12 bases between them. The CDR3 contains 13 residues. The CDR3 nucleotides are TGTGCCAGCAGCCCGCCTCCCGGATACGAGCAGTACTTC. Translated: CASSPPPGYEQYF. The complete variable domain, with remaining parts taken from reference TRBV7-9 and TRBJ2-7, reads DTGVSQNPRHKITKRGQNVTFRCDPISEHNRLYWYRQTLGQGPEFLTYFQNEAQLEKSRLLSDRFSAERPKGSFSTLEIQRTEQGDSAMYLCASSPPPGYEQYFGPGTRLTVT.

As to this clonotype: One base away lies a much larger clone, so this may be a sequencing read error. The gene calls are TRBV6-5 and TRBJ1-2; D is undetermined. Germline CDR1 and CDR2: MNHEY and SVGAGI. V lost 5 bases, J lost 4 bases, and 11 bases lay in between. The CDR3 sequence is 13 residues long. CDR3 DNA sequence: TGTGCCAGCAGTCTGATCGACGCCTATGGCTACACCTTC. This sequence encodes CASSLIDAYGYTF.

The J gene is TRBJ2-5, the V gene TRBV4-1; 14 bases are shared with TRBD2. Looked up from germline, CDR1 is MGHRA and CDR2 is YSYEKL. The length of the CDR3 is 15 residues. The V segment lost 4 bases and the J segment 5 bases; nucleotides outside the gene matches: 3. The CDR3 region has the DNA TGCGCCAGCAGCCCGGGACTAGCGGGAGCCGAGACCCAGTACTTC. Translation: CASSPGLAGAETQYF.

V is TRBV4-1 and J is TRBJ2-1; D is uncertain. This CDR3 has 15 amino acids. CDR1 is MGHRA and CDR2 is YSYEKL in the germline V gene. The ends were cut back, 1 base at V and 6 bases at J, with 13 bases in the middle. The CDR3 loop reads CASSQAALRGNEQFF. CDR3 coding DNA: TGCGCCAGCAGCCAAGCCGCTCTGAGAGGCAATGAGCAGTTCTTC.

The chain employs TRBV7-8 and TRBJ1-1; weak D call: TRBD1 (6 bases). Trimming cost V 5 bases and J 7 bases, with 20 bases left between them. Germline-derived CDR1 and CDR2 are SGHVS and FQNEAQ. The CDR3 spans 15 residues. The CDR3: CASSVIQGMNIEAFF. The CDR3 nucleotides are TGTGCCAGCAGCGTAATACAGGGCATGAATATTGAAGCTTTCTTT.

Of note for this clonotype: With a much larger clone just one base away, this may be a read error. This chain joins TRBV20-1 and TRBJ1-4; D not certain. Germline assignment: CDR1 DFQATT and CDR2 SNEGSKA (reference sequence). There are 10 residues in the CDR3. Here the CDR3 reads CSASNKKLFF. The CDR3 DNA reads as TGCAGTGCCAGTAATAAAAAACTGTTTTTT.

This clonotype turned up a few times. This clone may be a read error of a much larger clone one base away. This chain connects TRBV12-5 to TRBJ2-1; D may be TRBD1 (6 bases). Germline loops: CDR1 LGHNT, CDR2 FRNRAP. The CDR3 is made up of 13 amino acids. The V end was cut by 5 bases, the J end by 15 bases, with 20 bases between. CDR3 loop: CASGKWTAPMGFF. CDR3 in DNA: TGTGCTAGTGGTAAATGGACAGCCCCAATGGGGTTCTTC.

The chain has TRBV5-8 and TRBJ1-4; TRBD1 agrees at 7 bases. Per the germline V gene, CDR1 is SGHTS and CDR2 is YDEGEE. The J segment lost 7 bases and the V segment lost 4 bases, leaving 13 bases of the junction unmatched. The CDR3 is 16 amino acids. The CDR3 DNA reads TGTGCCAGCAGCCGCTTAGACAGGGATTCGCCTGAAAAACTGTTTTTT. Translating it yields CASSRLDRDSPEKLFF.

As concerns this clonotype: Because the CDR3 is missing its conserved closing phenylalanine or tryptophan, this is likely a read error. The chain recombines TRBV6-1 with TRBJ1-2; 7 bases map to TRBD1. The CDR3 runs to 13 residues. Germline loops: CDR1 MNHNS, CDR2 SASEGT. V was pared by 6 bases and J by 8 bases, with 9 bases of the junction left unmatched. CDR3 sequence (DNA): TGTGCCAGCAGGATCCGACAGGGTGACGGCTACACCTTA. As protein: CASRIRQGDGYTL.

This chain links TRBV6-5 with TRBJ2-1; TRBD2 agrees at 13 bases. V shed 7 bases, J shed 4 bases, and the junction held 13 bases outside the gene matches. The CDR3 spans 18 residues. Germline CDR1 and CDR2: MNHEY and SVGAGI. CDR3 protein: CASNSALAGGPFYNEQFF. CDR3 DNA: TGTGCCAGCAATTCGGCACTAGCGGGGGGGCCCTTTTACAATGAGCAGTTCTTC.

Comments on this clonotype: A read error may account for a junction end that differs from germline. The chain combines TRBV6-6 with TRBJ2-5, with TRBD2 identical over 11 bases. The CDR3 totals 14 residues. The V gene's germline CDR1 is MNHNY and CDR2 SVGAGI (reference sequence). The CDR3: CASRLAGGQGTQYF. The CDR3 DNA reads TGTGCCAGCAGATTAGCGGGGGGGCAAGGGACCCAGTACTTC.

This clonotype was counted between two and nine times. The chain links TRBV29-1 to TRBJ2-6; no clear D gene. Trimming took off 6 bases at V and 2 bases at J, with 20 bases between the two ends. Germline V CDR1 and CDR2: SQVTM, ANQGSEA. The CDR3 loop spans 17 amino acids. CDR3 DNA sequence: TGCAGCGTGAAGGAACCCGAAGGTGTCCCTGGGGCCAACGTCCTGACTTTC. Its protein product is CSVKEPEGVPGANVLTF.